Listed below are T cell receptor beta chains from one sample, sequenced in a study of blood T cell repertoires in COVID-19. Using immunoSEQ multiplex PCR, the repertoire was profiled, and TCRdb retains in-frame clones only, with some absent. The sample carries about 14,000 clones, over 75% recorded once. What was sequenced was peripheral blood. These receptors all come from a human donor in a cohort sampled during active COVID-19. Each CDR3 is given with its conserved first and last residue. D genes are given only for firm matches. Rows give clone size only sometimes, using once, few, many, or a class for an expanded clone.

TRBJ1-2 NA TRBV19 NA CASSWQGSNYGYTF TGTGCCAGTAGTTGGCAGGGGTCTAACTATGGCTACACCTTC
TRBJ1-3 TRBD1 TRBV5-1 NA CASTFQGAYGNTIYF TGCGCCAGCACATTCCAGGGGGCGTATGGAAACACCATATATTTT
TRBJ2-4 TRBD1 TRBV7-3 once CASSPTAGGSGNIQYF TGTGCCAGCAGCCCGACCGCAGGGGGCTCGGGAAACATTCAGTACTTC
TRBJ2-1 NA TRBV7-2 once CASSLDRNNEQFF TGTGCCAGCAGCTTAGACAGGAACAATGAGCAGTTCTTC
TRBJ2-1 TRBD2 TRBV11-2 once CASSSYTSGRNEQFF TGTGCCAGCAGCAGTTATACTAGCGGGCGCAATGAGCAGTTCTTC
TRBJ2-7 TRBD2 TRBV27 NA CASSSGTSYEQYF TGTGCCAGCAGTTCCGGGACTAGTTACGAGCAGTACTTC
TRBJ2-7 NA TRBV2 NA CASSEGDNYEQYF TGTGCCAGCAGTGAAGGAGACAACTACGAGCAGTACTTC
TRBJ2-1 NA TRBV29-1 NA CSVGGRVGYNEQFF TGCAGCGTTGGCGGCAGGGTAGGCTACAATGAGCAGTTCTTC
TRBJ2-4 NA TRBV5-5 NA CASSIPEGEAKNIQYF TGTGCCAGCAGCATCCCGGAGGGCGAGGCCAAAAACATTCAGTACTTC
TRBJ1-4 NA TRBV10-1 once CASNSTESTNEKLFF TGCGCCAGTAACAGTACCGAGTCAACTAATGAAAAACTGTTTTTT
TRBJ2-1 NA TRBV28 NA CASSAHDSYNEQFF TGTGCCAGCAGTGCCCATGACAGCTACAATGAGCAGTTCTTC
TRBJ2-7 TRBD1 TRBV19 NA CASSAGQGASFYEQYF TGTGCCAGTAGTGCCGGACAGGGGGCTTCGTTCTACGAGCAGTACTTC
TRBJ1-4 NA TRBV27 NA CASSLFGEEKLFF TGTGCCAGCAGTTTATTCGGGGAAGAAAAACTGTTTTTT
TRBJ2-7 NA TRBV5-4 NA CASSLGTDEQYF TGTGCCAGCAGCTTGGGGACAGACGAGCAGTACTTC
TRBJ2-7 TRBD2 TRBV7-2 NA CASSLPPGAGELHEQYF TGTGCCAGCAGCTTACCTCCGGGAGCGGGAGAACTCCACGAGCAGTACTTC
TRBJ2-1 TRBD2 TRBV6-2/TRBV6-3 NA CASSYSFTGTSADNEQFF TGTGCCAGCAGTTACTCTTTTACGGGGACTAGCGCTGACAATGAGCAGTTCTTC
TRBJ1-1 NA TRBV27 NA CASSLAGNTEAFF TGTGCCAGCAGTTTAGCAGGGAACACTGAAGCTTTCTTT
TRBJ1-2 NA TRBV5-1 NA CASTLGGAGGYTF TGCGCCAGCACCTTGGGGGGCGCGGGGGGCTACACCTTC